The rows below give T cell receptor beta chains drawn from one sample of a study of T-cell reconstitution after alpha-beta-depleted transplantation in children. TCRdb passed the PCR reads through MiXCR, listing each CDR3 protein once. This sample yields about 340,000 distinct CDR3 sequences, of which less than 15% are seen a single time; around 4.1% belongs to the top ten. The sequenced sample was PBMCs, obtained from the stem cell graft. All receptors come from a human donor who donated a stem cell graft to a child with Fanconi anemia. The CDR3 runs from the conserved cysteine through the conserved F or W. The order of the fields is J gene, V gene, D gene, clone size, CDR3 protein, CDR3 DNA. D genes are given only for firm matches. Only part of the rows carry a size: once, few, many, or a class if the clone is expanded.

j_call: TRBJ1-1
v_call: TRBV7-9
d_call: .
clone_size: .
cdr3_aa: CASSFGQYEAFF
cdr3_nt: TGTGCCAGCAGTTTTGGACAGTACGAAGCTTTCTTT

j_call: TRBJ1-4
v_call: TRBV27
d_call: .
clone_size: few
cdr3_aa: CASRFSGSANEKLFF
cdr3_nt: TGTGCCAGCAGATTTTCGGGGTCCGCTAATGAAAAACTGTTTTTT

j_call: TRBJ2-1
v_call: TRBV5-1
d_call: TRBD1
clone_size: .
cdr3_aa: CASSLASTGVCNEQFF
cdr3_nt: TGCGCCAGCAGCTTGGCCTCGACAGGGGTGTGCAATGAGCAGTTCTTC

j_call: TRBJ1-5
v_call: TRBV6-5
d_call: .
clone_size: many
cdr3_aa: CASSPPGGQPQHF
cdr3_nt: TGTGCCAGCAGTCCACCGGGGGGGCAGCCCCAGCATTTT

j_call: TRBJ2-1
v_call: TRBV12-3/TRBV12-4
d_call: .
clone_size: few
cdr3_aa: CASNPQGSYNEQFF
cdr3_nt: TGTGCCAGCAATCCACAGGGCTCCTACAATGAGCAGTTCTTC

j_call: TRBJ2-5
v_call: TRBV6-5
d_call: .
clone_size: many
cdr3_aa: CASSYTLWETQYF
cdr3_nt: TGTGCCAGCAGTTACACTCTTTGGGAGACCCAGTACTTC

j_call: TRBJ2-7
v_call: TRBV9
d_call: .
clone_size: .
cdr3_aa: CASSVELASLYEQYF
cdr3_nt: TGTGCCAGCAGCGTAGAGTTGGCCAGCCTCTACGAGCAGTACTTC

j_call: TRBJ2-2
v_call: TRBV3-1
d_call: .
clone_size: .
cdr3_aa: CASSQYVSTPGELFF
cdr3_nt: TGTGCCAGCAGCCAATACGTTTCTACACCCGGGGAGCTGTTTTTT

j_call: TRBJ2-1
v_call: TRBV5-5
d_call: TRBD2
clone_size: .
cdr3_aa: CASSLLAGGNRYYNEQFF
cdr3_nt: TGTGCCAGCAGCTTGTTGGCGGGGGGCAACCGATACTACAATGAGCAGTTCTTC

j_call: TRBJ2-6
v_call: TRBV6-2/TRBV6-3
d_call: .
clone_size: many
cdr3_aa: CASSLVGAGANVLTF
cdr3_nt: TGTGCCAGCAGTTTAGTCGGTGCTGGGGCCAACGTCCTGACTTTC

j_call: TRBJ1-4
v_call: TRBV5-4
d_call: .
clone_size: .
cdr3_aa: CASSLGIDEKLFF
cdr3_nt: TGTGCCAGCAGCTTGGGAATTGATGAAAAACTGTTTTTT

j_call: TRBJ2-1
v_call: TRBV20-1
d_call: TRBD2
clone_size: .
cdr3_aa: CSVAGGDLSSYNEQFF
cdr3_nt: TGCAGTGTAGCGGGGGGGGACCTAAGCTCCTACAATGAGCAGTTCTTC

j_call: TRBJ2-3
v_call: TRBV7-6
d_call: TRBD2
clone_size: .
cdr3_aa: CASSSIWGGGTEDTQYF
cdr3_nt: TGTGCCAGCAGCTCAATCTGGGGGGGGGGAACGGAAGATACGCAGTATTTT

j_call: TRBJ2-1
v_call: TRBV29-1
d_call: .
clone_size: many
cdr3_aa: CSVGAVEQFF
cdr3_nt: TGCAGCGTTGGGGCGGTTGAGCAGTTCTTC

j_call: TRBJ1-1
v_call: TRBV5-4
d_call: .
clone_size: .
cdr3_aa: CATGQLNTEAFF
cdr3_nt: TGTGCCACCGGACAGCTGAACACTGAAGCTTTCTTT

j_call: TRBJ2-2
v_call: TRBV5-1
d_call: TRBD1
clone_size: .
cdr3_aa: CASSPGQGQSGELFF
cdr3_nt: TGCGCCAGCAGCCCGGGACAGGGGCAGAGCGGGGAGCTGTTTTTT

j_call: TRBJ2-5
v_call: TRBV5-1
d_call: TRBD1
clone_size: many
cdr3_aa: CASSAGQGAWETQYF
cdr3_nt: TGCGCCAGCAGCGCCGGACAGGGGGCATGGGAGACCCAGTACTTC

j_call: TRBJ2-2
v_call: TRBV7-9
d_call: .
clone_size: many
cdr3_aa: CASSLPTANTGELFF
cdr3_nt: TGTGCCAGCAGCTTACCTACAGCGAACACCGGGGAGCTGTTTTTT

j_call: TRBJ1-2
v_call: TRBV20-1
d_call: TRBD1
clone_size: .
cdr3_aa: CSRQGAFLDNYGYTF
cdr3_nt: TGCAGTAGACAGGGGGCTTTTTTAGATAACTATGGCTACACCTTC

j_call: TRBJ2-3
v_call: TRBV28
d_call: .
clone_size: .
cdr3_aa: CASTGQRILGHTDTQYF
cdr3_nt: TGTGCCAGCACAGGACAAAGGATCCTAGGGCATACAGATACGCAGTATTTT

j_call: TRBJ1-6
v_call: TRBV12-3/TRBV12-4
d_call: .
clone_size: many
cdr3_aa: CASGFSRSPLHF
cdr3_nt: TGTGCCAGCGGTTTTAGCCGATCACCCCTCCACTTT

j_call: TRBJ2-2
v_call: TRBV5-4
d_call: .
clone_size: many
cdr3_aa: CASRDGQLNTGELFF
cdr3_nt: TGTGCCAGCAGGGACGGACAGCTGAACACCGGGGAGCTGTTTTTT

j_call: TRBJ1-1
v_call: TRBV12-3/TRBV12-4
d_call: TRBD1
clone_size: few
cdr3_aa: CASIVEGGRGTEAFF
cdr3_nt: TGTGCCAGCATCGTGGAAGGGGGCCGCGGCACTGAAGCTTTCTTT

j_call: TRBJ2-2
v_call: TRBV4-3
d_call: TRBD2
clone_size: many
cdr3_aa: CASSQVVAGAGTGELFF
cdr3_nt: TGCGCCAGCAGCCAAGTCGTAGCGGGGGCCGGCACCGGGGAGCTGTTTTTT

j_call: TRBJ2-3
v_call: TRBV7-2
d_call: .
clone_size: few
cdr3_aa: CASSSSIRTDTQYF
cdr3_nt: TGTGCCAGCAGCTCCAGCATACGCACAGATACGCAGTATTTT

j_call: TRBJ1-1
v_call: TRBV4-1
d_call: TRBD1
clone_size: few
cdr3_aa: CASSSGQGAAEAFF
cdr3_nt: TGCGCCAGCAGCTCAGGACAGGGGGCTGCTGAAGCTTTCTTT

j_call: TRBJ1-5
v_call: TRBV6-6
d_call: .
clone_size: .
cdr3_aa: CASSFVGGPQHF
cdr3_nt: TGTGCCAGCAGTTTCGTGGGGGGGCCCCAGCATTTT

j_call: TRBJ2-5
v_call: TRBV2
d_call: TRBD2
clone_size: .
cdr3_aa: CASSDLSGGTEETQYF
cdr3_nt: TGTGCCAGCAGTGATCTGAGCGGGGGGACCGAAGAGACCCAGTACTTC

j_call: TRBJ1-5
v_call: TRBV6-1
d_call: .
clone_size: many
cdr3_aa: CASSGSNQPQHF
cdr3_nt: TGTGCCAGCAGTGGAAGCAATCAGCCCCAGCATTTT

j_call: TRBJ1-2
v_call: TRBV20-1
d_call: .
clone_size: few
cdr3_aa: CSAADGNKGTF
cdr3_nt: TGCAGTGCTGCTGACGGGAACAAGGGCACCTTC

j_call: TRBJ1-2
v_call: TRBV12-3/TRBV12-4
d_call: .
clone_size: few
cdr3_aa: CASSSRGMGYGYTF
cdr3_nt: TGTGCCAGCAGTTCGAGGGGGATGGGCTATGGCTACACCTTC

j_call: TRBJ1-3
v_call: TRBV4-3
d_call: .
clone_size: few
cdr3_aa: CASSQTLLQGTGNTIYF
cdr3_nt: TGCGCCAGCAGCCAAACATTATTACAGGGTACTGGAAACACCATATATTTT

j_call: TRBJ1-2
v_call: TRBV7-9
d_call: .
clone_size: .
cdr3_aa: CASSLTDHGADYGYTF
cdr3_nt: TGTGCCAGCAGCTTAACAGACCATGGGGCCGACTATGGCTACACCTTC

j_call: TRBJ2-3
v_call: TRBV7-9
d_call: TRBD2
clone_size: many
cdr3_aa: CASSLGTSGGPDTQYF
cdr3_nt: TGTGCCAGCAGCTTAGGGACTAGCGGGGGCCCCGATACGCAGTATTTT

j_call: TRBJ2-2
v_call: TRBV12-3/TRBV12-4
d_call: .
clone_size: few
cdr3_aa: CASSFEAGELFF
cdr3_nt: TGTGCCAGCAGTTTTGAGGCCGGGGAGCTGTTTTTT

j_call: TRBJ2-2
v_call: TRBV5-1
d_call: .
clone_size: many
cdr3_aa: CASSPGTTYTGELFF
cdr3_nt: TGCGCCAGCAGCCCGGGCACAACGTACACCGGGGAGCTGTTTTTT

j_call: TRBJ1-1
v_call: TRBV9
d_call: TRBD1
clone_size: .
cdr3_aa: CASSVGAGGLNTEAFF
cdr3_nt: TGTGCCAGCAGCGTAGGGGCAGGGGGACTGAACACTGAAGCTTTCTTT

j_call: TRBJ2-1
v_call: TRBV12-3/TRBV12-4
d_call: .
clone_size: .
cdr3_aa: CASSNDSPIEEQFF
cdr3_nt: TGTGCCAGCAGTAATGACTCGCCGATTGAAGAGCAGTTCTTC

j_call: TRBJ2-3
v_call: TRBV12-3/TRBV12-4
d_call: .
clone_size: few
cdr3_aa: CASSSSPDTQYF
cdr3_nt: TGTGCCAGCAGTTCCTCACCAGATACGCAGTATTTT

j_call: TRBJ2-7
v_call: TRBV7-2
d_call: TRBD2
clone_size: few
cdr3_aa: CASRVTGAGGLSYEQYF
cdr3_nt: TGTGCCAGCAGGGTTACTGGGGCGGGGGGGCTCTCCTACGAGCAGTACTTC

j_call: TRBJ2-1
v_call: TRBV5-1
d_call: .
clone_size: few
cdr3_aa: CASSRGWGSYNEQFF
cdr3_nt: TGCGCCAGCAGCCGCGGATGGGGGTCCTACAATGAGCAGTTCTTC

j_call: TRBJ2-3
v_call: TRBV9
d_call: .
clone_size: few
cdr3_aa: CASSGQTGTPRGDTQYF
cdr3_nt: TGTGCCAGCAGCGGACAGACCGGGACTCCAAGGGGAGATACGCAGTATTTT

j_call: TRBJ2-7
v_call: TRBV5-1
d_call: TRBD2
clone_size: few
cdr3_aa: CASSWAGREQYF
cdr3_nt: TGCGCCAGCAGCTGGGCCGGGAGGGAGCAGTACTTC

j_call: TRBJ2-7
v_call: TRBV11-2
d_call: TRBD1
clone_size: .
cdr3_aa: CASSPRTGDEQYF
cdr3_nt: TGTGCCAGCAGCCCCAGGACAGGGGACGAGCAGTACTTC

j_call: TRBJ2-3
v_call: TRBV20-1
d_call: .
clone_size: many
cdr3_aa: CSARDHQSSTDTQYF
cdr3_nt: TGCAGTGCTAGAGATCATCAGAGTAGCACAGATACGCAGTATTTT

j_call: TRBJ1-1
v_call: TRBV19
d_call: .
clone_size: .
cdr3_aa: CASSLQVALGTEAFF
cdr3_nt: TGTGCCAGTAGTTTACAGGTCGCCTTAGGCACTGAAGCTTTCTTT

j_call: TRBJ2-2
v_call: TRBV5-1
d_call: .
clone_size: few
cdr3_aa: CASSLGVAVTGELFF
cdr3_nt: TGCGCCAGCAGCTTGGGAGTAGCGGTCACCGGGGAGCTGTTTTTT

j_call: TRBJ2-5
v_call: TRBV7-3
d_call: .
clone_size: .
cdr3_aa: CASSYRSQGPQETQYF
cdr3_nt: TGTGCCAGCAGCTACCGATCTCAAGGGCCACAAGAGACCCAGTACTTC

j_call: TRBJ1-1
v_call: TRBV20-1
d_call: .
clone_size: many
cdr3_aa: CSALTLGQDDTEAFF
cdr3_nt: TGCAGTGCTCTTACTCTAGGCCAGGATGACACTGAAGCTTTCTTT

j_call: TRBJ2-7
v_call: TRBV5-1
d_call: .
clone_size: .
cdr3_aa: CASRRSSEKTYEQYF
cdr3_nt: TGCGCCAGCAGAAGATCGTCGGAGAAGACCTACGAGCAGTACTTC

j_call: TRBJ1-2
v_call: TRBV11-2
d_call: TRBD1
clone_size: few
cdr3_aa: CASSPGTGGLGGYTF
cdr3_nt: TGTGCCAGCAGCCCCGGGACAGGGGGATTGGGAGGCTACACCTTC

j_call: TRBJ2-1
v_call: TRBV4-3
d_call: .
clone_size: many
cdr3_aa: CASSQEPGGHVYNEQFF
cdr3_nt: TGCGCCAGCAGCCAAGAACCCGGGGGGCACGTCTACAATGAGCAGTTCTTC

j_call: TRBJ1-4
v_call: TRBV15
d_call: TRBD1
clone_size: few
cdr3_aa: CATSRDLVGQGNEKLFF
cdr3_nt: TGTGCCACCAGCAGAGATCTAGTGGGACAGGGAAATGAAAAACTGTTTTTT

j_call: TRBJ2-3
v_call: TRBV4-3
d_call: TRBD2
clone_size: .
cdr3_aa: CASSQQGQRAGGPDTQYF
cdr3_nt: TGCGCCAGCAGCCAACAGGGGCAAAGGGCGGGGGGACCAGATACGCAGTATTTT

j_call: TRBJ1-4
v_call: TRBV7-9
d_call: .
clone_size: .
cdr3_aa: CASSFTGLNEKLFF
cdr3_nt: TGTGCCAGCAGCTTCACAGGGCTAAATGAAAAACTGTTTTTT

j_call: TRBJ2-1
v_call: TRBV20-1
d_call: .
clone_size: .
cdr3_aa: CSATSPGGVSSYNEQFF
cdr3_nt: TGCAGTGCCACCTCCCCCGGGGGCGTTAGCTCCTACAATGAGCAGTTCTTC

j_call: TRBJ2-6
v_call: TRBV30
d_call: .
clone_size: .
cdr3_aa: CAWSDSYRAVGANVLTF
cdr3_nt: TGTGCCTGGAGCGATTCCTACAGGGCGGTCGGGGCCAACGTCCTGACTTTC

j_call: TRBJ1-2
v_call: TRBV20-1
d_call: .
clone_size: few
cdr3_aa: CSADNRDTSNYGYTF
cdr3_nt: TGCAGTGCTGACAACCGGGACACATCTAACTATGGCTACACCTTC